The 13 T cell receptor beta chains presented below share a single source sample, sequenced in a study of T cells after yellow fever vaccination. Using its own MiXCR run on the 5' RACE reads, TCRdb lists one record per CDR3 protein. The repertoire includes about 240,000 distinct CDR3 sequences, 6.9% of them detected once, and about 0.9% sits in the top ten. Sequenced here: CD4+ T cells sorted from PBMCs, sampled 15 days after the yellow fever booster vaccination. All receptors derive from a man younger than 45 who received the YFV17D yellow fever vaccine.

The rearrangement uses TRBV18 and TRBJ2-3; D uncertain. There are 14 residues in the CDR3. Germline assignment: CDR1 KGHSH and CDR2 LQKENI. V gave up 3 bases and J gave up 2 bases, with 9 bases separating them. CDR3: CASSPSPATDTQYF. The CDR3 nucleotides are TGTGCCAGCTCACCCAGCCCGGCCACAGATACGCAGTATTTT.

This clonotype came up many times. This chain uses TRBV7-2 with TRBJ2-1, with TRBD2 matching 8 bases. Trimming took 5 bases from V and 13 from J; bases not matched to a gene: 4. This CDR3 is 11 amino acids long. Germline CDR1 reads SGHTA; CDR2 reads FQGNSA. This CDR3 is CASSTGGGQFF. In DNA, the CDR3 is TGTGCCAGCAGCACCGGGGGGGGTCAGTTCTTC.

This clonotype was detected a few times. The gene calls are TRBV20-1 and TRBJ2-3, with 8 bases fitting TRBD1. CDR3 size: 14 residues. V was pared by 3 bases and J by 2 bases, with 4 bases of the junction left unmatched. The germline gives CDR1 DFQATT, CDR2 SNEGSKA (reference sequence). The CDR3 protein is CSASRDRLTDTQYF. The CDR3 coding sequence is TGCAGTGCTAGTAGGGACAGGCTCACAGATACGCAGTATTTT.

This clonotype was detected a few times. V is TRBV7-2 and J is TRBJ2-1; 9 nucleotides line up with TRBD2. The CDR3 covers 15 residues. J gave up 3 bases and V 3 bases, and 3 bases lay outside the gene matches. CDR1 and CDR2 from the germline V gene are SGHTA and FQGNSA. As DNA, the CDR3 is TGTGCCAGCAGCTTGCTAGCGGGATTCTACAATGAGCAGTTCTTC. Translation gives CASSLLAGFYNEQFF.

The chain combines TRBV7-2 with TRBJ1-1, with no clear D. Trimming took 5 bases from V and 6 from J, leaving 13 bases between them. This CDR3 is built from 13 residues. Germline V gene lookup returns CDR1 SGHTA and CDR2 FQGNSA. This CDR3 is CASSPTWRAEAFF. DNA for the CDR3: TGTGCCAGCAGCCCAACCTGGAGGGCTGAAGCTTTCTTT.

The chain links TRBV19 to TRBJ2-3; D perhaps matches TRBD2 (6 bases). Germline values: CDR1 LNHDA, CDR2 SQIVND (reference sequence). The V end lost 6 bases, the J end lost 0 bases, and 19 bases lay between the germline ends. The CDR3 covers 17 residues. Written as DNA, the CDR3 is TGTGCCAGTAGCCGAGGGGTAGCGGAGTCTAGCACAGATACGCAGTATTTT. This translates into CASSRGVAESSTDTQYF.

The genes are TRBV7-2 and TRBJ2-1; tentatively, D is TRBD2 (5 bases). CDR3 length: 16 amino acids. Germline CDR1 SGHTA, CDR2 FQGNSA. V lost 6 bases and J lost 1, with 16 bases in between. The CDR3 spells CASSSVGRLSYNEQFF. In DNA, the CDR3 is TGTGCCAGCAGTTCAGTAGGGAGATTGTCCTACAATGAGCAGTTCTTC. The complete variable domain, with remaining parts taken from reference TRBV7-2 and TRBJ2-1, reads GAGVSQSPSNKVTEKGKDVELRCDPISGHTALYWYRQSLGQGLEFLIYFQGNSAPDKSGLPSDRFSAERTGGSVSTLTIQRTQQEDSAVYLCASSSVGRLSYNEQFFGPGTRLTVL.

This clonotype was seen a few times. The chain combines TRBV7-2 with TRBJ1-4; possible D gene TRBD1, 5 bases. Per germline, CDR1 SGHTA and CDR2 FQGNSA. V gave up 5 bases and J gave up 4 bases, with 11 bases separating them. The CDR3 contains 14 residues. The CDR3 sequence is CASSLRGINEKLFF. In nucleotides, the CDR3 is TGTGCCAGCAGCCTCCGGGGGATTAATGAAAAACTGTTTTTT.

CDR3 residues: CASSPDSVQYF. Written as DNA, the CDR3 is TGTGCCAGCAGCCCTGACAGTGTCCAGTACTTC. The gene calls are TRBV7-2 and TRBJ2-7; weak D call: TRBD1 (5 bases). From germline, CDR1 is SGHTA and CDR2 FQGNSA. The V and J ends lost 5 bases and 10 bases respectively, with 12 bases between them. This CDR3 contains 11 residues.

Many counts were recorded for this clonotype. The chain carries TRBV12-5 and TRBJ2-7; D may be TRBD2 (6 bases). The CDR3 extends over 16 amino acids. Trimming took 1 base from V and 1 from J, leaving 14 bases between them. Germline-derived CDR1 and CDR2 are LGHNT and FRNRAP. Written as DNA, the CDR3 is TGTGCTAGTGGTTTGGGTCGGGGGATAAGGTCCTACGAGCAGTACTTC. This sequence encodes CASGLGRGIRSYEQYF.

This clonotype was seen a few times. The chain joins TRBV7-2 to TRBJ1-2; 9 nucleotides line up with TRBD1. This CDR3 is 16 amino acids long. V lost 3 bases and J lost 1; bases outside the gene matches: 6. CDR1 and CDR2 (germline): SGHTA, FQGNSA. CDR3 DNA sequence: TGTGCCAGCAGCTTGCGGGACAGGGCCCTTAACTATGGCTACACCTTC. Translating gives CASSLRDRALNYGYTF. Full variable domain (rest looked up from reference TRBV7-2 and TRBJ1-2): GAGVSQSPSNKVTEKGKDVELRCDPISGHTALYWYRQSLGQGLEFLIYFQGNSAPDKSGLPSDRFSAERTGGSVSTLTIQRTQQEDSAVYLCASSLRDRALNYGYTFGSGTRLTVV.

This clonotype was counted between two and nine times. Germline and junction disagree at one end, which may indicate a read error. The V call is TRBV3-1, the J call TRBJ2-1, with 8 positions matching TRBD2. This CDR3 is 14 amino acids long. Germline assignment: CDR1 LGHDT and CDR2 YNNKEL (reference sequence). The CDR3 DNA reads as TGTGCCAGCACCCAAACCAGCGGGAGAGGGGAGCAGTTCTTC. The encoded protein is CASTQTSGRGEQFF.

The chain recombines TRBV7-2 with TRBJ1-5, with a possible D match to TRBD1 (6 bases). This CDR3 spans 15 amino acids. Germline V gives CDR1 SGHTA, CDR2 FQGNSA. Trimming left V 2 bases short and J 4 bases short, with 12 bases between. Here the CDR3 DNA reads TGTGCCAGCAGCTTAACAGGGTTGTTTAATCAGCCCCAGCATTTT. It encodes CASSLTGLFNQPQHF.